This T cell receptor (beta chain) appears in the sequencing data of a study of T cells in Graves' hyperthyroidism and ophthalmopathy. There were TCR beta CDR3 regions amplified from RNA transcripts. First-round RT-PCR with HTBI primers amplified the TCR CDR3 region. TCRdb re-called the multiplex PCR reads through MiXCR, storing one row per CDR3 protein. This table has around 500,000 distinct CDR3 sequences, 14% appearing once. This clonotype was picked up many times. Recently diagnosed hyperthyroidism of less than 2 months' duration affected patients aged 18 to 65. Germline-derived CDR1 and CDR2 are SGHAT and FQDESV (reference sequence). This CDR3 is built from 12 residues. Trimming shortened V by 6 bases and J by 8 bases, and 13 bases separated the two germline ends.

This chain links TRBV11-1 with TRBJ1-2; D unresolved. The receptor was isolated from a woman in her thirties or forties with Graves' hyperthyroidism. Sequencing input: blood. The CDR3 protein is CASRQAGGGYTF. CDR3 nucleotide sequence: TGTGCCAGCAGGCAGGCCGGAGGCGGCTACACCTTC.